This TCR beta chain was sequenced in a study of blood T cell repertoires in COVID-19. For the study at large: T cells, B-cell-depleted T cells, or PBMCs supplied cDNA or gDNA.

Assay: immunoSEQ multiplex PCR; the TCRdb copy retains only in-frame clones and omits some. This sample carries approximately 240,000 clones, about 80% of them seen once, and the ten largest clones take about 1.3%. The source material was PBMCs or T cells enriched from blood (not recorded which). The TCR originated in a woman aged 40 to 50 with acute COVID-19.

CDR3 sequence: CASSPTAPTRENEQFF. The CDR3 nucleotides are TGTGCCAGCAGCCCTACTGCCCCTACCAGGGAAAATGAGCAGTTCTTC. V usage is TRBV7-9 and J usage is TRBJ2-1, with D maybe TRBD1 (5 bases). The CDR3 has 16 residues. CDR1 is SEHNR and CDR2 is FQNEAQ in the germline V gene (reference sequence). Trimming took 5 bases from V and 7 from J, leaving 21 bases between them.